This TCR beta chain was observed in a study of chemoradiotherapy in HPV16-positive cancers. Study-level points and caveats: Candidate HPV-specific clones and E7-related TCR motifs grew in tumor during treatment.

CDR1 is GTSNPN, CDR2 SVGIG, per germline (reference sequence). Trimming stripped 3 bases from V and 8 bases from J, with 13 bases between. The CDR3 sequence is 13 residues long. TCRdb keeps only in-frame clones here, not all; method: immunoSEQ multiplex PCR. The table has 36,000 or so clones, around 80% seen once. As for this clone: Its antigen remains unknown.

The gene calls are TRBV30 and TRBJ1-4; D is undetermined. The clonotype originates from a human donor with HPV-associated anogenital cancer. The sequencing used blood, collected from a patient who underwent chemoradiotherapy. The CDR3 sequence: CAWSGSSGEKLFF. In nucleotides, the CDR3 is TGTGCCTGGAGCGGGTCGTCGGGGGAAAAACTGTTTTTT.